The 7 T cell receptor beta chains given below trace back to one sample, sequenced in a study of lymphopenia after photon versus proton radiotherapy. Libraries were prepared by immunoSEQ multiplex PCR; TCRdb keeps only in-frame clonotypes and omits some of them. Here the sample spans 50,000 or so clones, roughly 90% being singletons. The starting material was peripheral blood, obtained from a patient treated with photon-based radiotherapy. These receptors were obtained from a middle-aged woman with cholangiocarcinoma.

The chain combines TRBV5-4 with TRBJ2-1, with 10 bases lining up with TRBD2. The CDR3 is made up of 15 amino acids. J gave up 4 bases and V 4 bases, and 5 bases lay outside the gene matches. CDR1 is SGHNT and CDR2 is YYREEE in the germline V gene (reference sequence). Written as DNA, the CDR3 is TGTGCCAGCAGCATTGGACTAGCGGAGTACAATGAGCAGTTCTTC. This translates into CASSIGLAEYNEQFF.

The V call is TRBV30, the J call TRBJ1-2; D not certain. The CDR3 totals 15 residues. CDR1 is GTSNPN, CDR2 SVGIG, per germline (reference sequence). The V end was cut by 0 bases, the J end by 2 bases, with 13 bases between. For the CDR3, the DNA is TGTGCCTGGAGTGTCGAAACGAGCCCCAACTATGGCTACACCTTC. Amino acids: CAWSVETSPNYGYTF.

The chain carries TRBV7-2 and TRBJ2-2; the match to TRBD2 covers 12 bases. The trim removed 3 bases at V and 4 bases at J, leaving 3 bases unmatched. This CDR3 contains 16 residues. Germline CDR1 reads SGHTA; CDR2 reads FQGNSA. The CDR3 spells CASSLTSGSSTGELFF. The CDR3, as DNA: TGTGCCAGCAGCTTGACTAGCGGGAGCTCCACCGGGGAGCTGTTTTTT.

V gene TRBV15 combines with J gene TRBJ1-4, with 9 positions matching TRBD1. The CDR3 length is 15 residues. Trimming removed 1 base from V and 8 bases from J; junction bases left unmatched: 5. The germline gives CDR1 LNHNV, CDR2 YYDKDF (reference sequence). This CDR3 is CATSRGTGVGEKLFF. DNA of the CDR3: TGTGCCACCAGCAGAGGGACAGGGGTAGGCGAAAAACTGTTTTTT.

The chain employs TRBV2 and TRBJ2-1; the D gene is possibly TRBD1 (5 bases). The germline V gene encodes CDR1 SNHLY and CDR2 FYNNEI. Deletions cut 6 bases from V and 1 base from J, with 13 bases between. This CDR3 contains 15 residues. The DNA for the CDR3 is TGTGCCAGCAGAACTCAGGGCCCGTCCTACAATGAGCAGTTCTTC. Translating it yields CASRTQGPSYNEQFF.

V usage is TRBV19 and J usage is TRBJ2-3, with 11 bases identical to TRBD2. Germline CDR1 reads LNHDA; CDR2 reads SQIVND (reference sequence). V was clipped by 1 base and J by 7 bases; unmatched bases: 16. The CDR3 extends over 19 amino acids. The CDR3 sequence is CASSIVASGGSYPPYTQYF. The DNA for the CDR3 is TGTGCCAGTAGTATAGTCGCTAGCGGGGGGTCCTATCCCCCCTATACGCAGTATTTT.

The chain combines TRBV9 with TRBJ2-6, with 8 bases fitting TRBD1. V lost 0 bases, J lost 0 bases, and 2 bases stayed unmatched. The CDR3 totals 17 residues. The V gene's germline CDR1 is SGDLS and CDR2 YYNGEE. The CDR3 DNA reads TGTGCCAGCAGCGTAGCGGGACAGGTCTCTGGGGCCAACGTCCTGACTTTC. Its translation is CASSVAGQVSGANVLTF.